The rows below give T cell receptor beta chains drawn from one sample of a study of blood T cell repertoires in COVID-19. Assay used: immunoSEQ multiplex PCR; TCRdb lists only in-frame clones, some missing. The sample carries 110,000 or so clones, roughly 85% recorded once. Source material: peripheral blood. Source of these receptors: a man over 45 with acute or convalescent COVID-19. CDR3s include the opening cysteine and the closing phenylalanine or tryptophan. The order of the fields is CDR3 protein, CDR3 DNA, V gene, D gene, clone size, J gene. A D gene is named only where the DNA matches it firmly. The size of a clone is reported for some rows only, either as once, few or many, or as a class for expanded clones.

cdr3_aa: CASSLTSGRAGELFF
cdr3_nt: TGTGCCAGCAGTTTGACTAGCGGGAGGGCCGGGGAGCTGTTTTTT
v_call: TRBV27
d_call: TRBD2
clone_size: -
j_call: TRBJ2-2

cdr3_aa: CASSPLKGGRDNYNEQFF
cdr3_nt: TGTGCCAGCAGCCCCTTAAAGGGGGGGCGGGACAATTACAATGAGCAGTTCTTC
v_call: TRBV11-2
d_call: -
clone_size: -
j_call: TRBJ2-1

cdr3_aa: CSVIFGDRGYGYTF
cdr3_nt: TGCAGCGTGATTTTTGGGGACAGGGGGTATGGCTACACCTTC
v_call: TRBV29-1
d_call: TRBD1
clone_size: few
j_call: TRBJ1-2

cdr3_aa: CASSLGAGAPPEQFF
cdr3_nt: TGCGCCAGCAGCTTGGGCGCGGGGGCCCCTCCGGAGCAGTTCTTC
v_call: TRBV5-1
d_call: -
clone_size: -
j_call: TRBJ2-1

cdr3_aa: CSVEDLGSGRASNEQFF
cdr3_nt: TGCAGCGTTGAAGATCTTGGTAGCGGGAGGGCCAGTAATGAGCAGTTCTTC
v_call: TRBV29-1
d_call: TRBD2
clone_size: -
j_call: TRBJ2-1

cdr3_aa: CASSLDRDNQPQHF
cdr3_nt: TGTGCCAGCAGCTTAGACAGGGACAATCAGCCCCAGCATTTT
v_call: TRBV7-9
d_call: -
clone_size: -
j_call: TRBJ1-5

cdr3_aa: CASSLNPGTSGSSEQYF
cdr3_nt: TGTGCCAGCAGCTTAAACCCCGGGACTAGCGGGAGTTCCGAGCAGTACTTC
v_call: TRBV11-3
d_call: TRBD2
clone_size: -
j_call: TRBJ2-7

cdr3_aa: CASSYSGQTDTEAFF
cdr3_nt: TGTGCCAGCAGTTACTCGGGACAGACGGACACTGAAGCTTTCTTT
v_call: TRBV6-5
d_call: TRBD1
clone_size: -
j_call: TRBJ1-1

cdr3_aa: CASSSPGETQYF
cdr3_nt: TGTGCCAGCAGCTCCCCCGGGGAGACCCAGTACTTC
v_call: TRBV9
d_call: -
clone_size: -
j_call: TRBJ2-5

cdr3_aa: CASSRDSLYNSPLHF
cdr3_nt: TGTGCCAGCAGCCGAGACAGCCTCTATAATTCACCCCTCCACTTT
v_call: TRBV7-3
d_call: -
clone_size: -
j_call: TRBJ1-6

cdr3_aa: CASTPQVPGNTIYF
cdr3_nt: TGTGCCAGCACTCCTCAGGTCCCTGGAAACACCATATATTTT
v_call: TRBV7-8
d_call: -
clone_size: -
j_call: TRBJ1-3

cdr3_aa: CAVAPYTGTYEQYF
cdr3_nt: TGTGCCGTAGCCCCCTACACAGGTACCTACGAGCAGTACTTC
v_call: TRBV6-5
d_call: -
clone_size: -
j_call: TRBJ2-7

cdr3_aa: CASRKGLAGVNEQFF
cdr3_nt: TGTGCCAGCAGAAAGGGACTAGCGGGAGTCAATGAGCAGTTCTTC
v_call: TRBV28
d_call: TRBD2
clone_size: -
j_call: TRBJ2-1

cdr3_aa: CAISASGNEKLFF
cdr3_nt: TGTGCCATCAGTGCCTCCGGTAATGAAAAACTGTTTTTT
v_call: TRBV10-3
d_call: -
clone_size: -
j_call: TRBJ1-4

cdr3_aa: CASSEIAGWSYEQYF
cdr3_nt: TGTGCCAGCAGTGAAATCGCAGGGTGGAGTTACGAGCAGTACTTC
v_call: TRBV6-1
d_call: -
clone_size: -
j_call: TRBJ2-7

cdr3_aa: CASSSVDSPLHF
cdr3_nt: TGTGCCAGCAGTTCGGTGGATTCACCCCTCCACTTT
v_call: TRBV27
d_call: -
clone_size: -
j_call: TRBJ1-6

cdr3_aa: CASSLRGRSDEQYF
cdr3_nt: TGTGCCAGCAGCCTACGGGGGAGAAGCGACGAGCAGTACTTC
v_call: TRBV11-3
d_call: -
clone_size: -
j_call: TRBJ2-7

cdr3_aa: CASSEPRLAGDTGELFF
cdr3_nt: TGCGCCAGCAGTGAACCCCGGCTAGCGGGGGACACCGGGGAGCTGTTTTTT
v_call: TRBV10-2
d_call: TRBD2
clone_size: -
j_call: TRBJ2-2

cdr3_aa: CASSLEQGNTEAFF
cdr3_nt: TGTGCCAGCAGCCTAGAACAGGGGAACACTGAAGCTTTCTTT
v_call: TRBV6-5
d_call: -
clone_size: -
j_call: TRBJ1-1

cdr3_aa: CASSTSTEAFF
cdr3_nt: TGTGCCAGCAGTACTAGCACTGAAGCTTTCTTT
v_call: TRBV28
d_call: -
clone_size: -
j_call: TRBJ1-1

cdr3_aa: CASSRGQARDTEAFF
cdr3_nt: TGTGCCAGCAGCCGAGGACAGGCGCGGGACACTGAAGCTTTCTTT
v_call: TRBV7-8
d_call: TRBD1
clone_size: -
j_call: TRBJ1-1

cdr3_aa: CATKTSGTDTQYF
cdr3_nt: TGTGCCACTAAGACTAGCGGCACAGATACGCAGTATTTT
v_call: TRBV19
d_call: TRBD2
clone_size: -
j_call: TRBJ2-3

cdr3_aa: CASSLRQGIANEKLFF
cdr3_nt: TGCGCCAGCAGCCTCAGACAGGGGATCGCCAATGAAAAACTGTTTTTT
v_call: TRBV4-1
d_call: TRBD1
clone_size: -
j_call: TRBJ1-4

cdr3_aa: CASSPRGTGGLSGANVLTF
cdr3_nt: TGTGCCAGCTCACCGCGCGGGACAGGGGGACTCTCTGGGGCCAACGTCCTGACTTTC
v_call: TRBV18
d_call: TRBD1
clone_size: once
j_call: TRBJ2-6

cdr3_aa: CASSLELEQFF
cdr3_nt: TGTGCCAGCAGTTTAGAGCTAGAGCAGTTCTTC
v_call: TRBV28
d_call: -
clone_size: once
j_call: TRBJ2-1

cdr3_aa: CASSQERHQEQYF
cdr3_nt: TGTGCCAGCAGCCAGGAAAGACACCAGGAGCAGTACTTC
v_call: TRBV4-2
d_call: -
clone_size: -
j_call: TRBJ2-7